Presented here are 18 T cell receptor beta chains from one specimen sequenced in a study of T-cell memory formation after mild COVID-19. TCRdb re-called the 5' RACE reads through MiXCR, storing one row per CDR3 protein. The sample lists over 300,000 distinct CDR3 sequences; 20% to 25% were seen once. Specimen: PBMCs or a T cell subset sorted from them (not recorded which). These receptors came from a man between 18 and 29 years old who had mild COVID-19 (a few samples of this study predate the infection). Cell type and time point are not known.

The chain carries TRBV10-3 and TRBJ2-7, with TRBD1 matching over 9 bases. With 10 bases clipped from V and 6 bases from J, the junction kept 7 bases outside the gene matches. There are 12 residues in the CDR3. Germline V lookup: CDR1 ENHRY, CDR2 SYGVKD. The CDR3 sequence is CATSGQGPEQYV. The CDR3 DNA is TGTGCCACCAGCGGACAGGGGCCCGAGCAGTACGTC.

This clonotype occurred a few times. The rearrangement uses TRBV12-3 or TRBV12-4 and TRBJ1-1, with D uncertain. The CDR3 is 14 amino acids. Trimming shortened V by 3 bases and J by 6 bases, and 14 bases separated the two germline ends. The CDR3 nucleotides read TGTGCCAGCAGTTTTCTCGGTTACGGCTCTGAAGCTTTCTTT. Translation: CASSFLGYGSEAFF.

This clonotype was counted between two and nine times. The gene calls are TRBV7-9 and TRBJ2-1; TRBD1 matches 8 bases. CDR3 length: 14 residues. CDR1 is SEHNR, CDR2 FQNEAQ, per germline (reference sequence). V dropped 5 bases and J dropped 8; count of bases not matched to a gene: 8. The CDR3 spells CASSPNQGAYEQFF. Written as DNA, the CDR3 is TGTGCCAGCAGCCCCAATCAGGGGGCCTATGAGCAGTTCTTC.

DNA of the CDR3: TGCAGTGCACCGACAGGGGCGGATTATGGCTACACCTTC. Amino acids: CSAPTGADYGYTF. The J gene is TRBJ1-2, the V gene TRBV20-1; 8 nucleotides match TRBD1. This CDR3 contains 13 residues. With V trimmed by 6 bases and J by 5 bases, 8 bases remained unmatched. Germline lookup yields CDR1 DFQATT and CDR2 SNEGSKA (reference sequence).

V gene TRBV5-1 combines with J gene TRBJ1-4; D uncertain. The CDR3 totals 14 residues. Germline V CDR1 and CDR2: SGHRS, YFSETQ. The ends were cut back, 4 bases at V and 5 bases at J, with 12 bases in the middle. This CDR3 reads CASSPEAWNEKLFF. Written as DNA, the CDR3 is TGCGCCAGCAGCCCCGAAGCATGGAATGAAAAACTGTTTTTT.

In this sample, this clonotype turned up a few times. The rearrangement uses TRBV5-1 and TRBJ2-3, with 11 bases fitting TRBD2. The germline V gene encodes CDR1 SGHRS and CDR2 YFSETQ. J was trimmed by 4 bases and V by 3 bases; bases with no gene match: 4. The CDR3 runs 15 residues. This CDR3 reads CASSYSGGASDTQYF. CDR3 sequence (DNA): TGCGCCAGCAGCTATAGCGGGGGGGCCTCAGATACGCAGTATTTT.

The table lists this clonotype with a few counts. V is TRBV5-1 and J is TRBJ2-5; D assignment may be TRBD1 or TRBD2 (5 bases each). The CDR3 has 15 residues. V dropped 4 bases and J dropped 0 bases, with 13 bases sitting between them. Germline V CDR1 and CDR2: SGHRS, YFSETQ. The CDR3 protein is CASSPGTPYQETQYF. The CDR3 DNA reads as TGCGCCAGCAGCCCCGGGACGCCGTACCAAGAGACCCAGTACTTC.

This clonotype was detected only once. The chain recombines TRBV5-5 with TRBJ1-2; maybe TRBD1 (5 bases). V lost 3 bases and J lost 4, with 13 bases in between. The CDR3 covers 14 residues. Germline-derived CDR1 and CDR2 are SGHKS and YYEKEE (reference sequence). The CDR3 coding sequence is TGTGCCAGCAGCTGGATAGAGGGGTCCTATGGCTACACCTTC. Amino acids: CASSWIEGSYGYTF.

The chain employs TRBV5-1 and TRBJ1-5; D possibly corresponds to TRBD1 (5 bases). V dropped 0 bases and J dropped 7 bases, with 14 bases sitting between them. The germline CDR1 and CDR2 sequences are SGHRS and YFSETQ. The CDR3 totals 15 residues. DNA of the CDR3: TGCGCCAGCAGCTTGGCCCCTGGGGGTGAACAGCCCCAGCATTTT. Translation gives CASSLAPGGEQPQHF. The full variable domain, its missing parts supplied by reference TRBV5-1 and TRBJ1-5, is KAGVTQTPRYLIKTRGQQVTLSCSPISGHRSVSWYQQTPGQGLQFLFEYFSETQRNKGNFPGRFSGRQFSNSRSEMNVSTLELGDSALYLCASSLAPGGEQPQHFGDGTRLSIL.

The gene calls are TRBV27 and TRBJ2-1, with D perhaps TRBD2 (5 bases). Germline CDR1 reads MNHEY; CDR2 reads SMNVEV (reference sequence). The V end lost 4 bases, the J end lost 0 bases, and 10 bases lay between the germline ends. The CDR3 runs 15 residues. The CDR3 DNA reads TGTGCCAGCAGTTACAGCGGCGTCTCCTACAATGAGCAGTTCTTC. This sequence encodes CASSYSGVSYNEQFF.

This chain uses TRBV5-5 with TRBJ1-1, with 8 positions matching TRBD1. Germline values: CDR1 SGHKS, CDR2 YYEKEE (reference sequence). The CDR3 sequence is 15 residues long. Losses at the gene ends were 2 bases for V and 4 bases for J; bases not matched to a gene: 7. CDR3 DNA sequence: TGTGCCAGCAGCTTACAAGACAGGGGTGGCACTGAAGCTTTCTTT. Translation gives CASSLQDRGGTEAFF.

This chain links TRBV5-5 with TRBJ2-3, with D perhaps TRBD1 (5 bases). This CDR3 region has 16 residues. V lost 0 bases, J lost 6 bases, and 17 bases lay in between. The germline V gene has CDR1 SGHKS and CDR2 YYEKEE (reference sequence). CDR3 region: CASSLEQGISWDTQYF. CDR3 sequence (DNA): TGTGCCAGCAGCTTGGAGCAGGGAATTTCATGGGATACGCAGTATTTT.

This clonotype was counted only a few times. CDR3 region: CASSSYSGRHQETQYF. CDR3 coding DNA: TGTGCCAGCAGCTCGTATAGCGGGAGGCACCAAGAGACCCAGTACTTC. This sequence joins TRBV6-5 and TRBJ2-5; 10 bases map to TRBD2. Germline CDR1 MNHEY, CDR2 SVGAGI. The length of the CDR3 is 16 residues. V lost 6 bases, J lost 0 bases, and 7 bases stayed unmatched.

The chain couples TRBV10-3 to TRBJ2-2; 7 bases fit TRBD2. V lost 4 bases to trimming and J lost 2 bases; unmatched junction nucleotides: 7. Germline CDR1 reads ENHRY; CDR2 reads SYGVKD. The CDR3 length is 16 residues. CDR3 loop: CAISVTGGLNTGELFF. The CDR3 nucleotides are TGTGCCATCAGTGTCACGGGGGGACTTAACACCGGGGAGCTGTTTTTT.

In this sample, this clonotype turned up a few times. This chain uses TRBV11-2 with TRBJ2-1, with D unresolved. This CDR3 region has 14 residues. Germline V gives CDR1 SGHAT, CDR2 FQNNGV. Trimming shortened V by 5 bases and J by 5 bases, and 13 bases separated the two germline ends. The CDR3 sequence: CASSPVLGNNEQFF. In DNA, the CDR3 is TGTGCCAGCAGCCCTGTTCTGGGAAACAATGAGCAGTTCTTC.

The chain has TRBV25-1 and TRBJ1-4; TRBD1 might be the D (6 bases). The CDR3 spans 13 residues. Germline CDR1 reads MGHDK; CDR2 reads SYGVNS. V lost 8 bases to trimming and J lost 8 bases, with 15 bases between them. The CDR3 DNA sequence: TGTGCCAGCGGCTTCGGGACACTCGAAAAACTGTTTTTT. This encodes CASGFGTLEKLFF.

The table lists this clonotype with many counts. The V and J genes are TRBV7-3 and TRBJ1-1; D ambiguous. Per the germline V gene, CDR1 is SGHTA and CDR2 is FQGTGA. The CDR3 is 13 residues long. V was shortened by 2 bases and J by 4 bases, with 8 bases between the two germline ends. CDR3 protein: CASSLSAGTEAFF. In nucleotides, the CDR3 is TGTGCCAGCAGCTTATCGGCGGGCACTGAAGCTTTCTTT.

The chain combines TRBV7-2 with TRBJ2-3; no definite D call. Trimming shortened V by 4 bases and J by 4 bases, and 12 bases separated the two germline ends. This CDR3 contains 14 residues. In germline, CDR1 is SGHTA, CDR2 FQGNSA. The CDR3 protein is CASSSQGQADTQYF. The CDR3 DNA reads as TGTGCCAGCAGCTCCCAAGGGCAGGCAGATACGCAGTATTTT.